These T cell receptor beta chains were read from a single sample in a study of CD8+ T cells in alopecia areata. The table came from immunoSEQ multiplex PCR; TCRdb's copy has only in-frame clones and leaves some out. The data show more than 110,000 clones, 45% to 65% seen once. The input for sequencing was CD8+ T cells sorted from blood, taken at week 4, from a patient treated with tofacitinib. These receptors came from a human donor with alopecia areata. Both conserved end residues are part of each CDR3.

>TRBJ1-2|TRBV19
CASSIVAERDNYGYTF
>TRBJ1-1|TRBV15
CATSREPAGQEDTEAFF
>TRBJ2-1|TRBV30
CAWRSVEGWDYNEQFF
>TRBJ1-5|TRBV4-1
CASSQPGYLQPQHF
>TRBJ1-2|TRBV25-1
CASTEGWTGDGYTF
>TRBJ1-2|TRBV29-1
CSVDVDRPNYGYTF
>TRBJ2-3|TRBV13
CASSFSVTDTQYF
>TRBJ1-1|TRBV6-6
CASSYSRKLMNTEAFF
>TRBJ1-1|TRBV6-5
CASSYSEGNTEAFF
>TRBJ1-1|TRBV5-6
CASSLVPGNTEAFF
>TRBJ2-2|TRBV6-5
CASSYADTGELFF
>TRBJ2-7|TRBV13
CASSLSRLAAEQYF